The clone carrying this T cell receptor (beta chain) was counted a single time. The antigen is unknown. This sample is drawn from a study of human T cells and chemical hapten exposure. Findings of the study overall: The number of TCRs over 1 in 1000 frequency stayed unchanged after DPC.

TCRdb re-derived calls from the RACE reads in MiXCR, one entry per CDR3 protein. The sample records about 160,000 distinct CDR3 sequences, about 30% being singletons. Sample time point: patch test 3, about 24 weeks after DPC sensitization. Treatment meaning: therapeutic diphenylcyclopropenone sensitization with weekly scalp DPC. CDR1 and CDR2 (germline): MNHEY, SVGAGI. This CDR3 is 17 amino acids long. V lost 0 bases, J lost 6 bases, and 18 bases lay in between. This specimen was whole blood, taken in connection with sensitization to the hapten diphenylcyclopropenone (DPC). The clonotype originates from a woman aged 18-29 years with alopecia areata. Some clones in this sample may be carry-over from other donors' samples. The genes are TRBV6-5 and TRBJ1-5, with no clear D. CDR3 sequence: CASSYSTTSATLQPQHF. CDR3 coding DNA: TGTGCCAGCAGTTACTCCACTACCTCCGCTACGCTTCAGCCCCAGCATTTT.